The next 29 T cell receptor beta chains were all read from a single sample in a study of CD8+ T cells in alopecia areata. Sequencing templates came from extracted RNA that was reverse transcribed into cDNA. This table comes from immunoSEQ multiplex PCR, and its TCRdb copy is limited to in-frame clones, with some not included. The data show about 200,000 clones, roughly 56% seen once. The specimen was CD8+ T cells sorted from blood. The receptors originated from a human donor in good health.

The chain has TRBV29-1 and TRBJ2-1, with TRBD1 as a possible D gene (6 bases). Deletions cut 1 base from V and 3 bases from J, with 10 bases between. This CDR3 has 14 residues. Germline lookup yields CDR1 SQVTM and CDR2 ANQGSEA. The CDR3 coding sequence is TGCAGCGTTGAAGGCCAGGGGCTCTACAATGAGCAGTTCTTC. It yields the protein CSVEGQGLYNEQFF.

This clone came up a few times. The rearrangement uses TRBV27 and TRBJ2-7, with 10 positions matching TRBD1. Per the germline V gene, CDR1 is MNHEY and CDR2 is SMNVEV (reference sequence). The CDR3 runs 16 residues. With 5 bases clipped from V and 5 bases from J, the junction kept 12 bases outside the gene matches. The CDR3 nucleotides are TGTGCCAGCAGTCTGCCACCGGGACAGGGGATCCACGAGCAGTACTTC. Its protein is CASSLPPGQGIHEQYF.

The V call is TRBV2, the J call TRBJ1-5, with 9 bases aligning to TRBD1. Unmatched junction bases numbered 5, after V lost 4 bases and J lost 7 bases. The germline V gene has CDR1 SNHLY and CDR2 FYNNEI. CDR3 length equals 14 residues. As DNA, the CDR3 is TGTGCCAGCAGTGGGGGACAGGGAAGGCAGCCCCAGCATTTT. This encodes CASSGGQGRQPQHF.

The CDR3 here is CATSRDSRTGDHGYTF. DNA for the CDR3: TGTGCCACCAGCAGAGATTCTAGGACAGGGGACCATGGCTACACCTTC. V and J are TRBV15 and TRBJ1-2; 9 positions agree with TRBD1. Germline V gives CDR1 LNHNV, CDR2 YYDKDF (reference sequence). The J segment lost 6 bases and the V segment lost 0 bases, leaving 8 bases of the junction unmatched. This CDR3 has 16 amino acids.

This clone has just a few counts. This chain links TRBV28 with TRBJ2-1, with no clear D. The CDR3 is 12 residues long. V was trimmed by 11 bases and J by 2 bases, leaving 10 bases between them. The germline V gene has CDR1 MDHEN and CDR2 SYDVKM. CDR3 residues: CALAGTYNEQFF. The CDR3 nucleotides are TGTGCCCTGGCAGGAACCTACAATGAGCAGTTCTTC. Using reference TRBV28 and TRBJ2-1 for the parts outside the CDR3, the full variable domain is DVKVTQSSRYLVKRTGEKVFLECVQDMDHENMFWYRQDPGLGLRLIYFSYDVKMKEKGDIPEGYSVSREKKERFSLILESASTNQTSMYLCALAGTYNEQFFGPGTRLTVL.

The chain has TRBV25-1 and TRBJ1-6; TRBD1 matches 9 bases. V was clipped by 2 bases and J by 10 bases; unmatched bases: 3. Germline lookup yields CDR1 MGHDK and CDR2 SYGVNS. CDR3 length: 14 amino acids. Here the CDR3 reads CASSEGTGPSPLHF. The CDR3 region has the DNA TGTGCCAGCAGTGAAGGGACAGGGCCGTCACCCCTCCACTTT.

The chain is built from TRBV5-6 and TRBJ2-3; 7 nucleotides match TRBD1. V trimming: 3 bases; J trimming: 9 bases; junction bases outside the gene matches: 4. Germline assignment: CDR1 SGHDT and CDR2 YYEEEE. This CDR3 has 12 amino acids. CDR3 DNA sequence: TGTGCCAGCAGCTGGGGACAGTCCACGCAGTATTTT. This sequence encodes CASSWGQSTQYF.

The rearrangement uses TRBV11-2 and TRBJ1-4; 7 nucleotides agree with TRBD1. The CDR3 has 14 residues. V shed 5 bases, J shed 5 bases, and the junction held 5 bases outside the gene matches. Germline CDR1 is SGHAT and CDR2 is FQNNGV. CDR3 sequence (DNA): TGTGCCAGCAGCGAAACAGGGGTGAATGAAAAACTGTTTTTT. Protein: CASSETGVNEKLFF.

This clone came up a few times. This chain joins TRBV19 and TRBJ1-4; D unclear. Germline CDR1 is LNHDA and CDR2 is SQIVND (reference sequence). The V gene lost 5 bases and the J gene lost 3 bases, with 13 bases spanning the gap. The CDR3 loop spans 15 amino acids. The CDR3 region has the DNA TGTGCCAGTAGTTCCCGGGATTCGGCTAATGAAAAACTGTTTTTT. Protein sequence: CASSSRDSANEKLFF.

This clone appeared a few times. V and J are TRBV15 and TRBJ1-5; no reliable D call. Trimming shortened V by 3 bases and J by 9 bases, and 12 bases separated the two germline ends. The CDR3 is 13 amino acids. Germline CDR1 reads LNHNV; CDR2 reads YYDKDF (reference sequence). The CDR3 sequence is CATSRRRNLPQHF. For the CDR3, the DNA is TGTGCCACCAGCAGGCGGAGGAACCTGCCCCAGCATTTT.

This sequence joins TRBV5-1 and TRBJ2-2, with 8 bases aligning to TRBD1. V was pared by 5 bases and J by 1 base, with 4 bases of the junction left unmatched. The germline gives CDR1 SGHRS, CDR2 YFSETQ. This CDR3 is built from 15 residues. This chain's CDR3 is CASSTGTGNTGELFF. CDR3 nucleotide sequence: TGCGCCAGCAGTACCGGGACAGGGAACACCGGGGAGCTGTTTTTT.

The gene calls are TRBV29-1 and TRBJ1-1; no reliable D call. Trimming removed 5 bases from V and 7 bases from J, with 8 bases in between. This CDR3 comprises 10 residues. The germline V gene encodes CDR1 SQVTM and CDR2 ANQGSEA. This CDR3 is CSVPGNEAFF. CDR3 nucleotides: TGCAGCGTTCCCGGGAATGAAGCTTTCTTT.

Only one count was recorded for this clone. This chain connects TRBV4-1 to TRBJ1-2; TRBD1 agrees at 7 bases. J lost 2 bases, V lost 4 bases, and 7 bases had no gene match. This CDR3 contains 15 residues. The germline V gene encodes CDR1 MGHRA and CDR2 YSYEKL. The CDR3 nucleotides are TGCGCCAGCAGCCCCCACAGGGGCGCGAACTATGGCTACACCTTC. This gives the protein CASSPHRGANYGYTF.

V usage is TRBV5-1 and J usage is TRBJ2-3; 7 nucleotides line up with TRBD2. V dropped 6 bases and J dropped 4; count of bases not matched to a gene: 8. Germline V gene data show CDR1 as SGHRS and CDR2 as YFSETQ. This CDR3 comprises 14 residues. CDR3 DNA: TGCGCCAGCACCGGAGGCGGGGGAGCAGATACGCAGTATTTT. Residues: CASTGGGGADTQYF.

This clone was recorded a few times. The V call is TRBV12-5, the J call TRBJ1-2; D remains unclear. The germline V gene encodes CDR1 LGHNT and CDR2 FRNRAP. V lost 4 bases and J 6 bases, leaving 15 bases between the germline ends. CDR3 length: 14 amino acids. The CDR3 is CASGSDGLMDGYTF. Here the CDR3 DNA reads TGTGCTAGTGGTTCGGACGGACTGATGGATGGCTACACCTTC.

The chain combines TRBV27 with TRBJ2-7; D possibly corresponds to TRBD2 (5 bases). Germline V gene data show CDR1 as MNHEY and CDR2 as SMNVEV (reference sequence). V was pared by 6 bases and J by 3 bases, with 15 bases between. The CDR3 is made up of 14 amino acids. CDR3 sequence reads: CASRPGFGDYEQYF. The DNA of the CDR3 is TGTGCCAGCAGACCGGGGTTTGGGGACTACGAGCAGTACTTC.

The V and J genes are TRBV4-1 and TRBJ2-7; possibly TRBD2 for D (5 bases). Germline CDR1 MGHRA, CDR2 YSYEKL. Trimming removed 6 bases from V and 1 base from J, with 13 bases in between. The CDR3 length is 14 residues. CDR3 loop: CASRAAGRSYEQYF. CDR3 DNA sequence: TGCGCCAGCAGGGCCGCGGGCAGATCCTACGAGCAGTACTTC.

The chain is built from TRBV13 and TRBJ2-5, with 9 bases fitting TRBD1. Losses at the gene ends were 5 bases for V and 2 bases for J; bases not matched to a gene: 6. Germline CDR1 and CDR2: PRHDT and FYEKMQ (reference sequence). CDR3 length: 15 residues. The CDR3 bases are TGTGCCAGCAGCAACCTAGGGACAGGGCAAGAGACCCAGTACTTC. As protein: CASSNLGTGQETQYF. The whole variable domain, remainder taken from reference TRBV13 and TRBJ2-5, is AAGVIQSPRHLIKEKRETATLKCYPIPRHDTVYWYQQGPGQDPQFLISFYEKMQSDKGSIPDRFSAQQFSDYHSELNMSSLELGDSALYFCASSNLGTGQETQYFGPGTRLLVL.

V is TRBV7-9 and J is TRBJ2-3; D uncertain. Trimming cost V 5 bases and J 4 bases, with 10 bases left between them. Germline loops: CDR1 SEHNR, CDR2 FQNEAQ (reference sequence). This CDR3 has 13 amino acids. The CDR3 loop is CASSPTSPDTQYF. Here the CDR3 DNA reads TGTGCCAGCAGCCCCACGTCCCCAGATACGCAGTATTTT. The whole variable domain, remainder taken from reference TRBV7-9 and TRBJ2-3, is DTGVSQNPRHKITKRGQNVTFRCDPISEHNRLYWYRQTLGQGPEFLTYFQNEAQLEKSRLLSDRFSAERPKGSFSTLEIQRTEQGDSAMYLCASSPTSPDTQYFGPGTRLTVL.

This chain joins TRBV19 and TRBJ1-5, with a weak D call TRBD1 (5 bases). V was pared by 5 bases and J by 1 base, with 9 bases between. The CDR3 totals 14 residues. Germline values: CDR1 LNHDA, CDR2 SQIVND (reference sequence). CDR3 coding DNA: TGTGCCAGTAGTTGGGGGAACAGCAATCAGCCCCAGCATTTT. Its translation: CASSWGNSNQPQHF.

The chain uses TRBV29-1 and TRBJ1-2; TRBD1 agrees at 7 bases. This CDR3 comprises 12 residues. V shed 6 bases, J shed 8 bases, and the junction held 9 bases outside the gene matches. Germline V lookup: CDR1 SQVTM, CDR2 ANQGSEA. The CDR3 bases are TGCAGCGTCCGCGGACAGGACGGGGGCTACACCTTC. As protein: CSVRGQDGGYTF.

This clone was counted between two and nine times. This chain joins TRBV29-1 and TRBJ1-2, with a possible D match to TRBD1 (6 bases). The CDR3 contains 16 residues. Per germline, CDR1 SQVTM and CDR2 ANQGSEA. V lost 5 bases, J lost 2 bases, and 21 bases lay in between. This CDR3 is CSVPHRDIRGNYGYTF. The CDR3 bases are TGCAGCGTTCCACACAGGGATATTAGAGGAAACTATGGCTACACCTTC.

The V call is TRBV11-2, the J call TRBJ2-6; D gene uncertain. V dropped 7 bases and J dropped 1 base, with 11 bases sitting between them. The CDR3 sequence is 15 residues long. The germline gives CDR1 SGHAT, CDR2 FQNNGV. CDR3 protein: CASTTIGSGANVLTF. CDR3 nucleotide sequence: TGTGCCAGCACCACGATAGGATCTGGGGCCAACGTCCTGACTTTC.

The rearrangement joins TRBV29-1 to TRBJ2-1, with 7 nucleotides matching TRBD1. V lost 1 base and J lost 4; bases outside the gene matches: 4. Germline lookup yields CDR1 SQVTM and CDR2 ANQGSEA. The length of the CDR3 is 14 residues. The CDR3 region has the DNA TGCAGCGTTGAAGGGCAGGGGGTTTACAATGAGCAGTTCTTC. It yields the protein CSVEGQGVYNEQFF.

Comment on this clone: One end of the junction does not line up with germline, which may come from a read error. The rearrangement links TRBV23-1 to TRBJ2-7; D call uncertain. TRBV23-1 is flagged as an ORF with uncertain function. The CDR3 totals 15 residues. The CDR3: CASRSGTSPSYEQYF. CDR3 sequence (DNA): TGTGCCAGCAGATCCGGTACATCCCCATCCTACGAGCAGTACTTC.

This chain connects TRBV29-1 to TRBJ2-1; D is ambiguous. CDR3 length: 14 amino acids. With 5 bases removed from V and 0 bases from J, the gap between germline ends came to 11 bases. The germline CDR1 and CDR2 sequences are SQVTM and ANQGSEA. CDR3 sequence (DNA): TGCAGCGTTCGTCCGGATAGCTCCTACAATGAGCAGTTCTTC. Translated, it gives CSVRPDSSYNEQFF.

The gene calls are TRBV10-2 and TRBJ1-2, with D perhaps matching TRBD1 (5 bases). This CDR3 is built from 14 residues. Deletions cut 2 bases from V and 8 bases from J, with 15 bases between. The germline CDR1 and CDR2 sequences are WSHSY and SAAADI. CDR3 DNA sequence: TGCGCCAGCAGTGAGGGGGTTCAGGGTCTCGGCTACACCTTC. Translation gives CASSEGVQGLGYTF.

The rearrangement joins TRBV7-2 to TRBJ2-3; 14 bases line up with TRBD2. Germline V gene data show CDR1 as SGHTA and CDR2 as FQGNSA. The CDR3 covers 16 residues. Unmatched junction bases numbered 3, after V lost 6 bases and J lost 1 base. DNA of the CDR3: TGTGCCAGCAGTTTGACTAGCGGGGGGGGCACAGATACGCAGTATTTT. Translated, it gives CASSLTSGGGTDTQYF.

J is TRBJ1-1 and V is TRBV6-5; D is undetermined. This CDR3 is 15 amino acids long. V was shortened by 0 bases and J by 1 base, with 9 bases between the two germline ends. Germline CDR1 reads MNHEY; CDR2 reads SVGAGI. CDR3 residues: CASSYSGRTNTEAFF. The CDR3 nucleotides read TGTGCCAGCAGTTACTCGGGCAGGACGAACACTGAAGCTTTCTTT.